This passage covers 14 T cell receptor beta chains from one sample sequenced in a study of neurological immune-mediated disorders. A single record per CDR3 protein comes from TCRdb applying MiXCR to the 5' RACE reads. The table shows under 45,000 distinct CDR3 sequences, with 3.8% occurring only once. The sample consisted of PBMCs. The receptors here all came from a man aged 30 to 39 with multiple sclerosis.

This clonotype was recorded at least ten times. This chain uses TRBV6-2 or TRBV6-3 with TRBJ1-1, with TRBD1 matching over 10 bases. V lost 5 bases and J lost 3; bases outside the gene matches: 0. This CDR3 is 13 amino acids long. Germline assignment: CDR1 MNHEY and CDR2 SVGEGT. This CDR3 reads CASSDRGHTEAFF. CDR3 DNA sequence: TGTGCCAGCAGTGACAGGGGGCACACTGAAGCTTTCTTT.

There are many counts of this clonotype. The genes are TRBV20-1 and TRBJ2-7; D not certain. There are 8 residues in the CDR3. The V end lost 5 bases, the J end lost 7 bases, and 3 bases lay between the germline ends. Germline CDR1 and CDR2: DFQATT and SNEGSKA (reference sequence). CDR3 in amino acids: CSAEEQYF. The CDR3 DNA sequence: TGCAGTGCTGAAGAGCAGTACTTC.

This clonotype has a count of ten or more. The CDR3 spells CASSLGGQVITQYF. The CDR3 DNA follows: TGTGCCAGCAGTTTAGGTGGGCAGGTCATCACGCAGTATTTT. The chain links TRBV28 to TRBJ2-3; no firm D call. V was trimmed by 2 bases and J by 9 bases, leaving 15 bases between them. Germline CDR1 and CDR2: MDHEN and SYDVKM. CDR3 length: 14 residues.

In this sample, this clonotype turned up many times. This chain links TRBV4-2 with TRBJ1-4, with D uncertain. V was pared by 2 bases and J by 3 bases, with 7 bases between. The length of the CDR3 is 14 residues. CDR1 and CDR2 from the germline V gene are LGHNA and YNFKEQ. CDR3 in amino acids: CASSQPMSNEKLFF. For the CDR3, the DNA is TGTGCCAGCAGCCAACCTATGTCTAATGAAAAACTGTTTTTT.

This clonotype was detected a few times. This chain connects TRBV24-1 to TRBJ1-3; no definite D call. The V end lost 12 bases, the J end lost 0 bases, and 11 bases lay between the germline ends. The CDR3 length is 13 residues. CDR1 and CDR2 from the germline V gene are KGHDR and SFDVKD. The CDR3 region is CAPIQFSGNTIYF. The CDR3 DNA sequence: TGTGCCCCCATTCAGTTCTCTGGAAACACCATATATTTT.

This clonotype has a count of ten or more. The chain employs TRBV7-3 and TRBJ1-2; TRBD1 aligns across 8 bases. Germline V gene sequence: CDR1 SGHTA, CDR2 FQGTGA. The CDR3 spans 14 residues. V shed 6 bases and J 3 bases; nucleotides not matched to a gene: 6. The CDR3 coding sequence is TGTGCCAGCAGTCGTGACAGGGGAGACTATGGCTACACCTTC. Protein: CASSRDRGDYGYTF.

Many counts were recorded for this clonotype. The chain employs TRBV12-3 or TRBV12-4 and TRBJ1-5; D may be TRBD1 (6 bases). V was shortened by 5 bases and J by 6 bases, with 8 bases between the two germline ends. The CDR3 runs 12 residues. The CDR3 sequence is CASSPQGQPQHF. Here the CDR3 DNA reads TGTGCCAGCAGTCCACAGGGTCAGCCCCAGCATTTT.

This clonotype was recorded at least ten times. The genes are TRBV6-5 and TRBJ1-2; D remains unclear. Germline V lookup: CDR1 MNHEY, CDR2 SVGAGI. Trimming cost V 6 bases and J 4 bases, with 21 bases left between them. The CDR3 is made up of 16 amino acids. The DNA for the CDR3 is TGTGCCAGCAGCCTTACTCGCGGAGCCCTTACCTATGGCTACACCTTC. It codes for CASSLTRGALTYGYTF.

The chain joins TRBV4-1 to TRBJ1-5; D gene uncertain. From germline, CDR1 is MGHRA and CDR2 YSYEKL. Trimming took off 6 bases at V and 4 bases at J, with 13 bases between the two ends. The CDR3 contains 14 residues. In DNA form, the CDR3 reads TGCGCCAGCAGTTCCTACATGATAAATCAGCCCCAGCATTTT. Its translation is CASSSYMINQPQHF.

There are many counts of this clonotype. The genes are TRBV2 and TRBJ2-5; TRBD1 might be the D (5 bases). Per germline, CDR1 SNHLY and CDR2 FYNNEI. Trimming shortened V by 7 bases and J by 2 bases, and 14 bases separated the two germline ends. The length of the CDR3 is 14 residues. The CDR3 region has the DNA TGTGCCAGCACCGCGACAGACCCGCAAGAGACCCAGTACTTC. Translation gives CASTATDPQETQYF.

This clonotype was counted between two and nine times. The chain joins TRBV20-1 to TRBJ1-1; D ambiguous. The CDR3 sequence is 13 residues long. Germline assignment: CDR1 DFQATT and CDR2 SNEGSKA (reference sequence). Trimming stripped 4 bases from V and 0 bases from J, with 9 bases between. CDR3 region: CSAMAALNTEAFF. CDR3 nucleotide sequence: TGCAGTGCTATGGCCGCGCTGAACACTGAAGCTTTCTTT.

This clonotype was counted many times. The chain combines TRBV7-9 with TRBJ2-5; TRBD1 aligns across 11 bases. The CDR3 is 15 amino acids. CDR1 and CDR2 (germline): SEHNR, FQNEAQ (reference sequence). J was trimmed by 2 bases and V by 5 bases; bases with no gene match: 4. The DNA for the CDR3 is TGTGCCAGCAGCCGGGACAGGGGGATTCAAGAGACCCAGTACTTC. Protein product: CASSRDRGIQETQYF.

This clonotype has at least ten counts. V is TRBV7-8 and J is TRBJ2-1, with 8 bases aligning to TRBD2. Germline lookup yields CDR1 SGHVS and CDR2 FQNEAQ. V was pared by 5 bases and J by 8 bases, with 8 bases of the junction left unmatched. This CDR3 has 14 amino acids. The CDR3 DNA reads as TGTGCCAGCAGCCCGCGGGCGGGGGGACATGAGCAGTTCTTC. Translating gives CASSPRAGGHEQFF.

This clonotype was counted at least ten times. V gene TRBV6-6 combines with J gene TRBJ2-5; D unresolved. The V end was cut by 5 bases, the J end by 5 bases, with 9 bases between. CDR1 and CDR2 (germline): MNHNY, SVGAGI (reference sequence). CDR3 length: 12 residues. Written as DNA, the CDR3 is TGTGCCAGCAGTACGCCTTTGGAGACCCAGTACTTC. This gives the protein CASSTPLETQYF.